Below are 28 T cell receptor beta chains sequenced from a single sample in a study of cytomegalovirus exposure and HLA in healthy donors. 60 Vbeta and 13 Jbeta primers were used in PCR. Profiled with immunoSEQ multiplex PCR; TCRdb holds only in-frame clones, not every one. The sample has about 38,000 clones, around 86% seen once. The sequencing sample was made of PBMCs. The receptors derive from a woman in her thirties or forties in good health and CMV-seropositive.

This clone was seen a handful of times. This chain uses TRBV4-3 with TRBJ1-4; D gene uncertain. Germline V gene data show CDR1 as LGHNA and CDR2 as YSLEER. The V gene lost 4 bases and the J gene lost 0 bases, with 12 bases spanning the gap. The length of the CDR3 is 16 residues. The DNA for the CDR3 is TGCGCCAGCAGCCGTTACTCCGGGACAACTAATGAAAAACTGTTTTTT. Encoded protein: CASSRYSGTTNEKLFF.

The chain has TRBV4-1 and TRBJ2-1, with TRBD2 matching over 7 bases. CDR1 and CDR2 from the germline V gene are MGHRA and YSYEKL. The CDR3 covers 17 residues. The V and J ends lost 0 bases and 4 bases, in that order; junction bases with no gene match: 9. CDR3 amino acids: CASSQEGWGTTYNEQFF. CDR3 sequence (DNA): TGCGCCAGCAGCCAAGAGGGGTGGGGGACTACATACAATGAGCAGTTCTTC.

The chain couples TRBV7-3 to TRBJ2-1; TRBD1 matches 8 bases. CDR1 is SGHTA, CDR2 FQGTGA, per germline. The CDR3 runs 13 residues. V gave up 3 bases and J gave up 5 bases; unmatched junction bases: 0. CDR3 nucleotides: TGTGCCAGCAGCTTGACAGGGGACAATGAGCAGTTCTTC. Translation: CASSLTGDNEQFF.

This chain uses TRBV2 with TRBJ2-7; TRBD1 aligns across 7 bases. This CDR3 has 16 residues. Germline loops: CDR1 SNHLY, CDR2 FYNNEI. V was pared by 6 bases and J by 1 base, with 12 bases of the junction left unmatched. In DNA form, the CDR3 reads TGTGCCAGCAGGACAGGGCACTTAACCCTATCCTACGAGCAGTACTTC. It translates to CASRTGHLTLSYEQYF.

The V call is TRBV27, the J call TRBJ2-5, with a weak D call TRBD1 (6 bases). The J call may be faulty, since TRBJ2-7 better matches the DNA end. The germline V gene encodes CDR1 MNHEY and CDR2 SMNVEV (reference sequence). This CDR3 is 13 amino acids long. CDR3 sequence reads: CASSHRESYEQYF. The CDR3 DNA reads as TGTGCCAGCAGTCACAGGGAATCCTACGAGCAGTACTTC.

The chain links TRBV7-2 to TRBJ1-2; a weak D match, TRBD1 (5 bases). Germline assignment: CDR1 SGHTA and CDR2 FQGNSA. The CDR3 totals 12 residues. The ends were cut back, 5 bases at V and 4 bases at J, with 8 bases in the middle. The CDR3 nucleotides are TGTGCCAGCAGCCCGACAGTCTATGGCTACACCTTC. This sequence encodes CASSPTVYGYTF.

The CDR3 DNA reads as TGTGCCTGGAAGTTAGCAGGGGTGGAGACCCAGTACTTC. Its translation: CAWKLAGVETQYF. The V and J genes are TRBV30 and TRBJ2-5, with a weak D call TRBD1 (6 bases). Looked up from germline, CDR1 is GTSNPN and CDR2 is SVGIG (reference sequence). CDR3 size: 13 residues. The V gene lost 4 bases and the J gene lost 5 bases, with 14 bases spanning the gap.

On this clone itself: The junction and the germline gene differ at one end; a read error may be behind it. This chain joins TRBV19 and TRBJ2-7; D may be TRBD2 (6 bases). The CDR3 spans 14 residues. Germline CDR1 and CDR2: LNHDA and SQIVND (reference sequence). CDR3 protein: CTSSISGVAYEQYF. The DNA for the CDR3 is TGTACCAGTAGTATTTCGGGGGTAGCCTACGAGCAGTACTTC.

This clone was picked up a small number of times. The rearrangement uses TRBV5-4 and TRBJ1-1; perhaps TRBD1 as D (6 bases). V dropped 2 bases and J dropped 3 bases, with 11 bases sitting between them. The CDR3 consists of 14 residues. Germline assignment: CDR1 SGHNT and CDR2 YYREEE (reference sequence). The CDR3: CASSFGRGDTEAFF. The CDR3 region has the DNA TGTGCCAGCAGCTTTGGCAGGGGAGACACTGAAGCTTTCTTT.

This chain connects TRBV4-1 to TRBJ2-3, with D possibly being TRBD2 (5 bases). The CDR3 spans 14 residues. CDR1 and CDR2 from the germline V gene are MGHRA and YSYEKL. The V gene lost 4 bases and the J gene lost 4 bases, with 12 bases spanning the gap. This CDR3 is CASSRILAPDTQYF. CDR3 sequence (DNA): TGCGCCAGCAGCCGAATTCTAGCCCCAGATACGCAGTATTTT.

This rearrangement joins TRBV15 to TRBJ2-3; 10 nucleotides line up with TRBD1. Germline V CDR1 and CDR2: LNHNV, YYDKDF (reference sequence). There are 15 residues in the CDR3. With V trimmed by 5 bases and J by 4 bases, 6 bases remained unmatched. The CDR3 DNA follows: TGTGCCACCAGCTCCGGGACAGGGGAAGCAGATACGCAGTATTTT. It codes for CATSSGTGEADTQYF.

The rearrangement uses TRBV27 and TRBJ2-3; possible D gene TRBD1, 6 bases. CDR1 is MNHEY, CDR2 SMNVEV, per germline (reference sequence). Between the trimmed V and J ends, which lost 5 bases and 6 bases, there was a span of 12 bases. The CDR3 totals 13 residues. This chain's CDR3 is CASSRTDLDTQYF. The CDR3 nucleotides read TGTGCCAGCAGTCGGACAGATCTCGATACGCAGTATTTT.

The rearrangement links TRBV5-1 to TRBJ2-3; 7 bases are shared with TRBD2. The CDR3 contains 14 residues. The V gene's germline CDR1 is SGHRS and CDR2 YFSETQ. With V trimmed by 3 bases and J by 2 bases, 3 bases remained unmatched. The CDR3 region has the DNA TGCGCCAGCAGCTCGGGGACTACCACAGATACGCAGTATTTT. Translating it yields CASSSGTTTDTQYF.

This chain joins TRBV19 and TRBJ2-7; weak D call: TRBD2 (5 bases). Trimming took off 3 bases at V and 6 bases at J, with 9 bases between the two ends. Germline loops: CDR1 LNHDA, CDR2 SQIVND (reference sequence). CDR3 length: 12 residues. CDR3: CASSIFGSEQYF. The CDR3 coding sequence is TGTGCCAGTAGTATTTTTGGGAGCGAGCAGTACTTC.

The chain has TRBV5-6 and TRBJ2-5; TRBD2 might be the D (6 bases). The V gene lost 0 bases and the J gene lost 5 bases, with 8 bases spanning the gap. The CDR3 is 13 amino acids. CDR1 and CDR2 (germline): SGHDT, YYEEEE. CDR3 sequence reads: CASSLGLVETQYF. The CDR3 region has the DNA TGTGCCAGCAGCTTGGGACTAGTCGAGACCCAGTACTTC.

The CDR3 bases are TGTGCCAGCAGCTTCAGGTTCGGCACCGGGGAGCTGTTTTTT. It yields the protein CASSFRFGTGELFF. This sequence joins TRBV7-3 and TRBJ2-2; no clear D gene. CDR3 size: 14 residues. CDR1 is SGHTA, CDR2 FQGTGA, per germline. V gave up 3 bases and J gave up 4 bases, with 9 bases separating them. The complete variable domain, with remaining parts taken from reference TRBV7-3 and TRBJ2-2, reads GAGVSQTPSNKVTEKGKYVELRCDPISGHTALYWYRQSLGQGPEFLIYFQGTGAADDSGLPNDRFFAVRPEGSVSTLKIQRTERGDSAVYLCASSFRFGTGELFFGEGSRLTVL.

CDR3: CASREEAEAFF. The CDR3 DNA sequence: TGCGCCAGCCGGGAAGAGGCTGAAGCTTTCTTT. V and J are TRBV23-1 and TRBJ1-1; D is ambiguous. TRBV23-1 is an open reading frame whose function is uncertain. The CDR3 covers 11 residues. Trimming pared 8 bases from V and 6 bases from J, leaving 10 bases between.

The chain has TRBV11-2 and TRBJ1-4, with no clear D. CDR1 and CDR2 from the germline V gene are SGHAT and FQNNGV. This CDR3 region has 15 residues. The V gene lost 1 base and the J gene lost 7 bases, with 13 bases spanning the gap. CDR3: CASSLGLARSEKLFF. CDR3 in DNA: TGTGCCAGCAGCTTAGGTTTGGCAAGGAGTGAAAAACTGTTTTTT.

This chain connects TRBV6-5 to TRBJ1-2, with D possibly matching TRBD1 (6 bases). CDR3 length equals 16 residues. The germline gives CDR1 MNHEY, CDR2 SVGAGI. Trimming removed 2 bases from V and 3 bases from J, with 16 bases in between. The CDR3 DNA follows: TGTGCCAGCAGTTACCTACGGACAGTTAACCACTATGGCTACACCTTC. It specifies CASSYLRTVNHYGYTF.

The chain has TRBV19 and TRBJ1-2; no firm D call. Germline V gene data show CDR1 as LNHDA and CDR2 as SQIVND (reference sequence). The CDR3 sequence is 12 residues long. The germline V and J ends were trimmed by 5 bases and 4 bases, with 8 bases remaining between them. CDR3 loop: CASSVRGYGYTF. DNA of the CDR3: TGTGCCAGTAGTGTCCGAGGCTATGGCTACACCTTC. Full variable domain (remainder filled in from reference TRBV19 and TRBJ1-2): DGGITQSPKYLFRKEGQNVTLSCEQNLNHDAMYWYRQDPGQGLRLIYYSQIVNDFQKGDIAEGYSVSREKKESFPLTVTSAQKNPTAFYLCASSVRGYGYTFGSGTRLTVV.

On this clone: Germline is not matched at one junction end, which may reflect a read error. This CDR3 is CSSSPGPGEQYF. CDR3 in DNA: TGTTCCAGCAGCCCGGGCCCGGGAGAGCAGTACTTC. This sequence joins TRBV7-9 and TRBJ2-7; D is possibly TRBD2 (5 bases). This CDR3 contains 12 residues. CDR1 and CDR2 (germline): SEHNR, FQNEAQ (reference sequence).

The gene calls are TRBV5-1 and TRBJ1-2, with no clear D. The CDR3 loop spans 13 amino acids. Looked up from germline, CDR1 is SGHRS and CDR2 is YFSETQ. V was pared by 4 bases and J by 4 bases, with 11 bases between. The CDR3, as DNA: TGCGCCAGCAGCCCAACGACACCCTATGGCTACACCTTC. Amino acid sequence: CASSPTTPYGYTF.

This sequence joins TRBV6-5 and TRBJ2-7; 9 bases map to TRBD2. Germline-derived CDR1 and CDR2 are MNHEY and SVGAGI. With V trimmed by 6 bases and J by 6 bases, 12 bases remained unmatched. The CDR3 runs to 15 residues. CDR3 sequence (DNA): TGTGCCAGCAGGGCGGGGGGGGCGGGGCAGTCCGAGCAGTACTTC. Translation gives CASRAGGAGQSEQYF.

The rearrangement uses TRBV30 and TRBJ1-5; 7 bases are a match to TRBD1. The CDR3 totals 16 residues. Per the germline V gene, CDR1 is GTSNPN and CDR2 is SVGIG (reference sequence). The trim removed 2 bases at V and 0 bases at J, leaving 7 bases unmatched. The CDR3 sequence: CAWSKRQGHSNQPQHF. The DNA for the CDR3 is TGTGCCTGGAGTAAACGACAGGGTCATAGCAATCAGCCCCAGCATTTT.

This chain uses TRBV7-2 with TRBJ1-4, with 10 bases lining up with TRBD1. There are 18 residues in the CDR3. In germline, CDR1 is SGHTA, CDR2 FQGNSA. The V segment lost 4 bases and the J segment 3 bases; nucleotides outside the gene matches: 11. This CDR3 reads CASSYRRTGGVSNEKLFF. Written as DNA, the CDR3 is TGTGCCAGCAGCTATCGCCGGACAGGGGGTGTTTCTAATGAAAAACTGTTTTTT. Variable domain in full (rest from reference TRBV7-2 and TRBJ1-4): GAGVSQSPSNKVTEKGKDVELRCDPISGHTALYWYRQSLGQGLEFLIYFQGNSAPDKSGLPSDRFSAERTGGSVSTLTIQRTQQEDSAVYLCASSYRRTGGVSNEKLFFGSGTQLSVL.

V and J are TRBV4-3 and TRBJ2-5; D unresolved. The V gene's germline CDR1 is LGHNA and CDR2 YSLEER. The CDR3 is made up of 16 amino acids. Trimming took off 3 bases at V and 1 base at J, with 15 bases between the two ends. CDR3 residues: CASSHSSRRVQETQYF. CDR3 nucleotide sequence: TGCGCCAGCAGCCATTCCTCTCGCCGGGTCCAAGAGACCCAGTACTTC.

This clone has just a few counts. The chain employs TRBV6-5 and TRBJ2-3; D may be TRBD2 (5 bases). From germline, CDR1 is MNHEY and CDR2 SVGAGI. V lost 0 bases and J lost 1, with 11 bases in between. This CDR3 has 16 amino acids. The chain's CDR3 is CASSYSLRAGTDTQYF. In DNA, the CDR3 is TGTGCCAGCAGTTACTCGTTGCGGGCGGGCACAGATACGCAGTATTTT.

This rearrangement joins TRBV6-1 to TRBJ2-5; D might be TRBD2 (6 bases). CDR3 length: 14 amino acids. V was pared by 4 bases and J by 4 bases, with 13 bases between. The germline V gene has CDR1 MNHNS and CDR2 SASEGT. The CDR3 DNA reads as TGTGCCAGCAGTGCCCTCAGGAGGGGAGAGACCCAGTACTTC. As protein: CASSALRRGETQYF.